Each of the 11 T cell receptor beta chains below was sequenced from the same sample in a study of blood T cell repertoires in COVID-19. Measured with immunoSEQ multiplex PCR; TCRdb has only the in-frame clones, and not every one. In the table there are 230,000 or so clones, 75% to 85% of which are singletons. The sequencing sample was made of peripheral blood. These receptors came from a woman aged 80 or over with COVID-19, enrolled during active disease.

As for this clone: This may be a read error: a much more frequent sequence differs by one nucleotide. The chain employs TRBV11-2 and TRBJ2-1; D call uncertain. CDR3 length: 11 amino acids. V dropped 6 bases and J dropped 4 bases, with 4 bases sitting between them. The V gene's germline CDR1 is SGHAT and CDR2 FQNNGV. The CDR3 DNA reads as TGTGCCAGCAGACATTACAATGAGCAGTTCTTC. This translates into CASRHYNEQFF.

The genes are TRBV7-9 and TRBJ2-1, with D uncertain. There are 15 residues in the CDR3. Looked up from germline, CDR1 is SEHNR and CDR2 is FQNEAQ (reference sequence). V was cut by 5 bases and J by 3 bases, with 14 bases left in between. The CDR3, as DNA: TGTGCCAGCAGCCCAAAGGAGACCCACTACAATGAGCAGTTCTTC. It specifies CASSPKETHYNEQFF.

This chain joins TRBV6-5 and TRBJ1-5, with D maybe TRBD1 (5 bases). Germline loops: CDR1 MNHEY, CDR2 SVGAGI. The ends were cut back, 5 bases at V and 7 bases at J, with 9 bases in the middle. The CDR3 sequence is 12 residues long. Here the CDR3 reads CASSRGEQPQHF. The CDR3 DNA follows: TGTGCCAGCAGTCGGGGGGAGCAGCCCCAGCATTTT.

This clone came up once. The chain recombines TRBV12-5 with TRBJ2-1; maybe TRBD1 (6 bases). This CDR3 spans 15 amino acids. V lost 2 bases, J lost 4 bases, and 12 bases lay in between. The germline CDR1 and CDR2 sequences are LGHNT and FRNRAP. The CDR3 DNA follows: TGTGCTAGTGGTTTGTACAGGGCGGCGTACAATGAGCAGTTCTTC. Protein: CASGLYRAAYNEQFF.

This clone was seen once. The chain carries TRBV27 and TRBJ1-2; 9 positions agree with TRBD1. J lost 4 bases, V lost 3 bases, and 6 bases had no gene match. Germline V gene data show CDR1 as MNHEY and CDR2 as SMNVEV (reference sequence). This CDR3 comprises 15 residues. The CDR3 here is CASSLSSGQGYGYTF. The CDR3 DNA reads as TGTGCCAGCAGTTTGTCCTCGGGACAGGGCTATGGCTACACCTTC.

The chain carries TRBV27 and TRBJ2-3; 13 nucleotides match TRBD2. CDR3 length: 15 amino acids. CDR1 MNHEY and CDR2 SMNVEV come from the germline V gene (reference sequence). V dropped 3 bases and J dropped 8; count of bases not matched to a gene: 5. Written as DNA, the CDR3 is TGTGCCAGCAGTTTGGGACTAGCGGGACCATTTACGCAGTATTTT. Protein sequence: CASSLGLAGPFTQYF.

This clone was picked up one time. This rearrangement joins TRBV20-1 to TRBJ1-1; D is unresolved. The CDR3 spans 11 residues. Per germline, CDR1 DFQATT and CDR2 SNEGSKA (reference sequence). Trimming took off 3 bases at V and 6 bases at J, with 8 bases between the two ends. CDR3: CSARPRPEAFF. As DNA, the CDR3 is TGCAGTGCTAGGCCGCGGCCTGAAGCTTTCTTT.

This rearrangement joins TRBV12-3 or TRBV12-4 to TRBJ1-1, with D hard to call. The CDR3 consists of 13 residues. Trimming cost V 6 bases and J 1 base, with 9 bases left between them. The CDR3 bases are TGTGCCAGCAGGGCCCCAGGGAACACTGAAGCTTTCTTT. Translating it yields CASRAPGNTEAFF.

The rearrangement uses TRBV18 and TRBJ2-7; D unresolved. The germline CDR1 and CDR2 sequences are KGHSH and LQKENI. CDR3 length equals 15 residues. With 3 bases removed from V and 2 bases from J, the gap between germline ends came to 14 bases. The DNA of the CDR3 is TGTGCCAGCTCACCGACAAGGCTCGAGACCTACGAGCAGTACTTC. Residues: CASSPTRLETYEQYF.

The V call is TRBV20-1, the J call TRBJ2-1; TRBD2 aligns across 13 bases. With V trimmed by 3 bases and J by 5 bases, 7 bases remained unmatched. Looked up from germline, CDR1 is DFQATT and CDR2 is SNEGSKA (reference sequence). CDR3 length: 16 amino acids. The CDR3 reads CSASKPGLAGDNEQFF. CDR3 nucleotides: TGCAGTGCTAGTAAGCCCGGACTAGCGGGAGACAATGAGCAGTTCTTC.

The genes are TRBV10-3 and TRBJ1-1; possibly TRBD1 for D (5 bases). Germline CDR1 is ENHRY and CDR2 is SYGVKD. The CDR3 runs 15 residues. V lost 6 bases to trimming and J lost 4 bases, with 18 bases between them. The DNA for the CDR3 is TGTGCCATCAGGGATAATCCACTCGGGGGCACTGAAGCTTTCTTT. It codes for CAIRDNPLGGTEAFF.